This note documents a single T cell receptor (beta chain) sequence. Its antigen remains unknown. This specimen belongs to a study of identifying expanded T cells in peripheral blood. Study-wide findings and caveats: Over around two and four weeks, about 15 and 18 clones changed, versus approximately 1.1 between replicates. Two-week clone count variance significantly increased as total template count grew.

Some clones are missing from TCRdb's copy, which holds only in-frame ones; the method was immunoSEQ multiplex PCR. The profile shows approximately 130,000 clones, 80% to 90% of them singletons. No infections or other immune events were documented during collection. The CDR3 loop spans 15 amino acids. The germline gives CDR1 SGHAT, CDR2 FQNNGV. V lost 5 bases and J 0 bases, leaving 13 bases between the germline ends. The sample was blood. This chain links TRBV11-2 with TRBJ1-1; D may be TRBD1 (6 bases). The receptor comes from a person aged 18-70 years in good health. CDR3 nucleotide sequence: TGTGCCAGCAGCCCGCAGGGGTCCATGAACACTGAAGCTTTCTTT. The encoded protein is CASSPQGSMNTEAFF.